This record covers a single T cell receptor (beta chain). The antigen is not known. For each subset, genomic DNA was distributed in equal portions over several immunoSEQ plates. Sequenced by immunoSEQ multiplex PCR; TCRdb stores in-frame clones only, minus some. Here the sample spans nearly 1,000,000 clones, 60% to 85% being singletons. The data belong to a study of shared clonotypes between healthy human individuals. Points from the study as a whole: Clonotypes not shared had lower generation probabilities than those common to all four donors. Clonotypes that were shared across a few donors made up approximately 5.1% of naive CD4 clonotypes. Investigators expected sequencing depth to affect clonotype sharing among donors.

Sequencing was done on a sample of memory CD4+ T cells sorted from blood. Subset given: CD45RA-negative fraction. The clonotype was recovered from a young man in good health.

The CDR3, as DNA: TGCGCCAGCAGTGAGGGCTCTGGAAACACCATATATTTT. Translating it yields CASSEGSGNTIYF. The chain couples TRBV10-2 to TRBJ1-3; D remains unclear. This CDR3 contains 13 residues. Germline assignment: CDR1 WSHSY and CDR2 SAAADI. Trimming stripped 2 bases from V and 0 bases from J, with 2 bases between.